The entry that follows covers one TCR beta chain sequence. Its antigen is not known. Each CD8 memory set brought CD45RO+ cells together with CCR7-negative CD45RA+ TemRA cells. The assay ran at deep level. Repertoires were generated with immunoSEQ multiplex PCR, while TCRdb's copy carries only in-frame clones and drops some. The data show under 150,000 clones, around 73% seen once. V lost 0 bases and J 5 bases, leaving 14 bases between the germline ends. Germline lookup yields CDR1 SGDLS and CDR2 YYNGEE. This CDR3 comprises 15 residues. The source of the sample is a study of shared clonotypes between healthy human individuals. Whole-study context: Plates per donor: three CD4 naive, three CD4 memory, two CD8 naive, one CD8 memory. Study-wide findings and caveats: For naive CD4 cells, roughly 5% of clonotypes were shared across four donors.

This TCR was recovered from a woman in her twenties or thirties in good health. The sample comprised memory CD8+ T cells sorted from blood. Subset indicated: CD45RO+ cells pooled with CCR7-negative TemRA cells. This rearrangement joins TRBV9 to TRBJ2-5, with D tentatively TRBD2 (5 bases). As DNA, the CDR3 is TGTGCCAGCAGCGTAGAAGGGAGCCCGTGGGAGACCCAGTACTTC. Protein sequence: CASSVEGSPWETQYF.